This TCR beta chain was obtained from a study of cytomegalovirus exposure and HLA in healthy donors. The PCR ran on 60 Vbeta and 13 Jbeta primers. Only in-frame clones appear in the TCRdb table, and some are missing; sequencing was by immunoSEQ multiplex PCR. The sample yields some 90,000 clones, about four fifths seen once. Trimming removed 2 bases at V and 0 bases at J, with 8 bases between. This CDR3 comprises 15 residues. Germline CDR1 is SGDLS and CDR2 is YYNGEE. The sequenced sample consisted of PBMCs. The sequence came from a woman between 70 and 85 years old in good health and CMV-seropositive. The V gene is TRBV9, the J gene TRBJ2-2; D is unclear. DNA of the CDR3: TGTGCCAGCAGCGTCGGTGGTGCGAACACCGGGGAGCTGTTTTTT. This codes for CASSVGGANTGELFF.